The 18 T cell receptor beta chains reported below all come from one sample, sequenced in a study of T cell clonotyping in hematopoietic cell transplantation. Sequencing was performed with immunoSEQ multiplex PCR; in TCRdb, only in-frame clones are kept and a portion is missing. The sample comprises some 40,000 clones, around 95% of which are singletons, and approximately 0.85% rests with the top ten. The specimen sequenced was peripheral blood mononuclear cells. These receptors all stem from a woman aged 50 to 60 in good health. Some clones in this sample may be carry-over from other donors' samples.

The chain joins TRBV5-1 to TRBJ2-1; D remains unclear. CDR3 length: 13 amino acids. Trimming took off 0 bases at V and 8 bases at J, with 9 bases between the two ends. The germline V gene has CDR1 SGHRS and CDR2 YFSETQ. As DNA, the CDR3 is TGCGCCAGCAGCTTGGTCTCCCAATATGAGCAGTTCTTC. Its translation: CASSLVSQYEQFF.

The genes are TRBV28 and TRBJ2-3, with 7 bases identical to TRBD2. The trim removed 6 bases at V and 5 bases at J, leaving 8 bases unmatched. In germline, CDR1 is MDHEN, CDR2 SYDVKM. The CDR3 totals 14 residues. This CDR3 is CASSALGGKDTQYF. DNA for the CDR3: TGTGCCAGCAGCGCTCTCGGGGGGAAAGATACGCAGTATTTT.

The rearrangement uses TRBV4-3 and TRBJ1-1; D remains unclear. V lost 0 bases, J lost 3 bases, and 11 bases lay in between. Germline lookup yields CDR1 LGHNA and CDR2 YSLEER. The CDR3 is 15 residues long. The CDR3, as DNA: TGCGCCAGCAGCCAAGAAGCCCACTTAGACACTGAAGCTTTCTTT. Protein: CASSQEAHLDTEAFF.

V gene TRBV7-8 combines with J gene TRBJ2-1; 11 nucleotides align to TRBD1. The germline V gene encodes CDR1 SGHVS and CDR2 FQNEAQ. V lost 5 bases and J lost 7; bases outside the gene matches: 7. This CDR3 has 15 residues. Written as DNA, the CDR3 is TGTGCCAGCAGCCAAGGACAGGGGGCACGAAATGAGCAGTTCTTC. Translation: CASSQGQGARNEQFF. Full variable domain (rest looked up from reference TRBV7-8 and TRBJ2-1): GAGVSQSPRYKVAKRGQDVALRCDPISGHVSLFWYQQALGQGPEFLTYFQNEAQLDKSGLPSDRFFAERPEGSVSTLKIQRTQQEDSAVYLCASSQGQGARNEQFFGPGTRLTVL.

The sample holds one count of this clone. The rearrangement uses TRBV6-5 and TRBJ2-7; 9 nucleotides agree with TRBD1. CDR3 size: 15 residues. Germline CDR1 MNHEY, CDR2 SVGAGI. Trimming took 5 bases from V and 3 from J; bases not matched to a gene: 8. The CDR3 nucleotides read TGTGCCAGCAGTCTGACGGGGACAGGGATCTACGAGCAGTACTTC. Translated: CASSLTGTGIYEQYF.

The chain joins TRBV4-3 to TRBJ1-2, with unresolved D. V lost 3 bases and J 7 bases, leaving 15 bases between the germline ends. Germline loops: CDR1 LGHNA, CDR2 YSLEER. The CDR3 is 14 amino acids. DNA for the CDR3: TGCGCCAGCAGCCATCAGACGGGCTTTGGTGGCTACACCTTC. Translating it yields CASSHQTGFGGYTF.

A remark on this clone: Other nucleotide sequences from this sample produce the same CDR3. The V call is TRBV7-9, the J call TRBJ1-1; 8 bases fit TRBD1. This CDR3 is 14 amino acids long. Germline loops: CDR1 SEHNR, CDR2 FQNEAQ (reference sequence). V gave up 6 bases and J gave up 1 base; unmatched junction bases: 4. CDR3 nucleotide sequence: TGTGCCAGCAGTTCCGGGACAGGGAACACTGAAGCTTTCTTT. This sequence encodes CASSSGTGNTEAFF.

J is TRBJ1-5 and V is TRBV19; D is undetermined. CDR3 length equals 16 residues. Germline V gives CDR1 LNHDA, CDR2 SQIVND (reference sequence). Trimming stripped 2 bases from V and 1 base from J, with 12 bases between. CDR3 protein: CASSITSTESNQPQHF. CDR3 nucleotide sequence: TGTGCCAGTAGTATAACGTCAACCGAAAGCAATCAGCCCCAGCATTTT. Based on the CDR3 plus reference TRBV19 and TRBJ1-5, the full variable domain is DGGITQSPKYLFRKEGQNVTLSCEQNLNHDAMYWYRQDPGQGLRLIYYSQIVNDFQKGDIAEGYSVSREKKESFPLTVTSAQKNPTAFYLCASSITSTESNQPQHFGDGTRLSIL.

This chain links TRBV19 with TRBJ1-1; 8 nucleotides line up with TRBD1. J lost 3 bases, V lost 5 bases, and 2 bases had no gene match. The CDR3 is 13 residues long. Germline V CDR1 and CDR2: LNHDA, SQIVND (reference sequence). The CDR3 region is CASSSDRDTEAFF. The CDR3 nucleotides are TGTGCCAGTAGTTCGGACAGGGACACTGAAGCTTTCTTT.

CDR3 sequence: CASSLEEDGTQYF. The DNA for the CDR3 is TGTGCCAGCAGCTTGGAGGAAGACGGTACGCAGTATTTT. The V and J genes are TRBV7-6 and TRBJ2-3; TRBD2 is a possible D gene (5 bases). Germline assignment: CDR1 SGHVS and CDR2 FNYEAQ. V gave up 3 bases and J gave up 8 bases, with 12 bases separating them. The length of the CDR3 is 13 residues. Full variable domain (rest looked up from reference TRBV7-6 and TRBJ2-3): GAGVSQSPRYKVTKRGQDVALRCDPISGHVSLYWYRQALGQGPEFLTYFNYEAQQDKSGLPNDRFSAERPEGSISTLTIQRTEQRDSAMYRCASSLEEDGTQYFGPGTRLTVL.

The CDR3, as DNA: TGCGCCAGCAGCCAACTCCATAGAGGAAACACCATATATTTT. This encodes CASSQLHRGNTIYF. This chain joins TRBV4-1 and TRBJ1-3; no reliable D call. Germline V lookup: CDR1 MGHRA, CDR2 YSYEKL. V was clipped by 2 bases and J by 4 bases, with 9 bases between them. The CDR3 sequence is 14 residues long.

V gene TRBV5-1 combines with J gene TRBJ1-1, with D maybe TRBD1 (5 bases). V lost 4 bases to trimming and J lost 5 bases, with 21 bases between them. CDR3 length: 16 amino acids. CDR1 and CDR2 from the germline V gene are SGHRS and YFSETQ. For the CDR3, the DNA is TGCGCCAGCAGCACTCGGACGGGAGGGGAGGGGACTGAAGCTTTCTTT. This codes for CASSTRTGGEGTEAFF.

V gene TRBV19 combines with J gene TRBJ2-3; weak D call: TRBD2 (6 bases). Trimming left V 10 bases short and J 1 base short, with 12 bases between. This CDR3 has 13 residues. From germline, CDR1 is LNHDA and CDR2 SQIVND (reference sequence). The CDR3 is CAIGASGTDTQYF. The DNA for the CDR3 is TGTGCCATCGGGGCTAGCGGCACAGATACGCAGTATTTT.

This rearrangement joins TRBV5-1 to TRBJ1-1; TRBD1 matches 8 bases. The CDR3 has 15 amino acids. Germline lookup yields CDR1 SGHRS and CDR2 YFSETQ. With 4 bases clipped from V and 3 bases from J, the junction kept 8 bases outside the gene matches. The CDR3 DNA follows: TGCGCCAGCAGCCGTACGACAGGGGAGGACACTGAAGCTTTCTTT. This gives the protein CASSRTTGEDTEAFF.

The J gene is TRBJ2-7, the V gene TRBV5-5, with D unclear. The CDR3 is 11 amino acids. Germline loops: CDR1 SGHKS, CDR2 YYEKEE (reference sequence). The germline V and J ends were trimmed by 0 bases and 6 bases, with 4 bases remaining between them. In DNA, the CDR3 is TGTGCCAGCAGCTTGGTGGTCGAGCAGTACTTC. It specifies CASSLVVEQYF.

The rearrangement joins TRBV6-1 to TRBJ2-5; TRBD1 aligns across 7 bases. The junction had 2 bases not matched to a gene; V was cut back by 2 bases and J by 5 bases. Germline V gene sequence: CDR1 MNHNS, CDR2 SASEGT. The CDR3 extends over 13 amino acids. CDR3 amino acids: CASSERGRETQYF. The DNA of the CDR3 is TGTGCCAGCAGTGAAAGGGGGCGGGAGACCCAGTACTTC.

V and J are TRBV9 and TRBJ2-6; perhaps TRBD1 as D (6 bases). Trimming pared 4 bases from V and 1 base from J, leaving 18 bases between. Germline-derived CDR1 and CDR2 are SGDLS and YYNGEE. The CDR3 covers 18 residues. The chain's CDR3 is CASSLSRDTGSGANVLTF. The DNA for the CDR3 is TGTGCCAGCAGCCTCAGCCGGGACACCGGATCTGGGGCCAACGTCCTGACTTTC.

The genes are TRBV27 and TRBJ2-1; 10 positions agree with TRBD2. Germline CDR1 reads MNHEY; CDR2 reads SMNVEV (reference sequence). J was trimmed by 3 bases and V by 7 bases; bases with no gene match: 9. This CDR3 contains 16 residues. This CDR3 reads CASNVIAGGDYNEQFF. Written as DNA, the CDR3 is TGTGCCAGCAACGTAATAGCGGGGGGAGACTACAATGAGCAGTTCTTC.